This T cell receptor (beta chain) was captured in a study of T cell changes during pregnancy in multiple sclerosis. Libraries were prepared by immunoSEQ multiplex PCR; TCRdb keeps only in-frame clonotypes and omits some of them. The data hold nearly 40,000 clones, with 92% observed a single time. CDR1 and CDR2 (germline): LNHDA, SQIVND (reference sequence). Trimming removed 5 bases at V and 3 bases at J, with 13 bases between. This CDR3 is built from 15 residues. The rearrangement joins TRBV19 to TRBJ2-2, with D tentatively TRBD1 (5 bases). This TCR was sampled from a female donor with multiple sclerosis, enrolled in a pregnancy study. Sequenced material: CD4+ T cells from peripheral blood mononuclear cells, taken before pregnancy. CDR3 sequence (DNA): TGTGCCAGTAGTCGGTCAGGGATTCACACCGGGGAGCTGTTTTTT. Translating gives CASSRSGIHTGELFF.